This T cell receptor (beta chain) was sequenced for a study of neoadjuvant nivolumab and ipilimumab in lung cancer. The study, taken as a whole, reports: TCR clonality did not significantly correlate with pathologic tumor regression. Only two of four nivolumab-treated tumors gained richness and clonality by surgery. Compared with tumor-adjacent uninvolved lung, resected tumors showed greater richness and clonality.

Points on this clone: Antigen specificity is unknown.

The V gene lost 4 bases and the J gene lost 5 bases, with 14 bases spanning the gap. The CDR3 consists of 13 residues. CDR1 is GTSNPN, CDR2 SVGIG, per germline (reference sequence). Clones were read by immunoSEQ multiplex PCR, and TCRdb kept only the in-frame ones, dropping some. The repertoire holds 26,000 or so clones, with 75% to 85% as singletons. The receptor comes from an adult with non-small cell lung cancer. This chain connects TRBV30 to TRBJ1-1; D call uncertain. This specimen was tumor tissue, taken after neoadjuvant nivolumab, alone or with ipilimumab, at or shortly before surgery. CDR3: CAWKAEARTEAFF. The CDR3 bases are TGTGCCTGGAAGGCCGAGGCGAGGACTGAAGCTTTCTTT.